The 20 T cell receptor beta chains listed next were all sequenced from one sample in a study of T cells after yellow fever vaccination. A single record per CDR3 protein comes from TCRdb applying MiXCR to the 5' RACE reads. Here the sample spans some 350,000 distinct CDR3 sequences, approximately 3.9% being singletons. Sequences were derived from PBMCs, sampled 5 days after the yellow fever booster vaccination. These receptors were collected from a man aged 18 to 29 who received the YFV17D yellow fever vaccine.

This clonotype was seen only a few times. The chain joins TRBV21-1 to TRBJ2-5; TRBD1, as called in the table, went unchecked against the DNA. TRBV21-1 is designated a pseudogene. This CDR3 contains 19 residues. This chain's CDR3 is CASSKYRPGRGGREETQYF. The CDR3 nucleotides read TGTGCCAGCAGCAAATATAGGCCCGGCAGGGGAGGTCGGGAAGAGACCCAGTACTTC.

This clonotype was counted at least ten times. This chain connects TRBV7-2 to TRBJ2-2; D perhaps matches TRBD1 (5 bases). V was shortened by 2 bases and J by 1 base, with 8 bases between the two germline ends. The V gene's germline CDR1 is SGHTA and CDR2 FQGNSA. The CDR3 consists of 15 residues. CDR3 region: CASSLRQMNTGELFF. The DNA of the CDR3 is TGTGCCAGCAGCTTACGACAGATGAACACCGGGGAGCTGTTTTTT.

In its sample, this clonotype was seen a few times. The gene calls are TRBV27 and TRBJ1-1; maybe TRBD1 (5 bases). Germline loops: CDR1 MNHEY, CDR2 SMNVEV (reference sequence). V gave up 3 bases and J gave up 1 base, with 9 bases separating them. The CDR3 has 14 residues. The CDR3 DNA sequence: TGTGCCAGCAGTTTTCGGAGGGGGAACACTGAAGCTTTCTTT. Its translation: CASSFRRGNTEAFF.

A few counts support this clonotype. The rearrangement joins TRBV20-1 to TRBJ1-1; 10 bases agree with TRBD1. CDR1 is DFQATT, CDR2 SNEGSKA, per germline (reference sequence). V shed 3 bases, J shed 5 bases, and the junction held 3 bases outside the gene matches. CDR3 size: 13 residues. CDR3 residues: CSARGQGRTEAFF. In DNA, the CDR3 is TGCAGTGCTAGGGGACAGGGGAGGACTGAAGCTTTCTTT.

This clonotype has a handful of counts. This chain uses TRBV5-6 with TRBJ2-1; no clear D. The V and J ends lost 3 bases and 7 bases respectively, with 20 bases between them. Germline loops: CDR1 SGHDT, CDR2 YYEEEE. The CDR3 has 16 amino acids. CDR3 nucleotides: TGTGCCAGCAGCTGGGGAAACTGGGCCGATCTTAATGAGCAGTTCTTC. Translating gives CASSWGNWADLNEQFF.

This chain connects TRBV27 to TRBJ2-2; D is possibly TRBD1 (6 bases). Germline loops: CDR1 MNHEY, CDR2 SMNVEV (reference sequence). There are 15 residues in the CDR3. Trimming removed 6 bases from V and 6 bases from J, with 17 bases in between. The CDR3 region has the DNA TGTGCCAGCAGGGGGCGCAGGGGCCAAGCCGGGGAGCTGTTTTTT. It specifies CASRGRRGQAGELFF.

This clonotype turned up a few times. The gene calls are TRBV12-3 or TRBV12-4 and TRBJ1-2, with D hard to call. This CDR3 comprises 13 residues. V was trimmed by 10 bases and J by 4 bases, leaving 16 bases between them. The CDR3 region has the DNA TGTGCCACCCTCACTAGGGCATTCTATGGCTACACCTTC. The encoded protein is CATLTRAFYGYTF.

This clonotype was detected many times. This chain uses TRBV4-3 with TRBJ2-7; D might be TRBD1 (6 bases). This CDR3 is built from 13 residues. Germline CDR1 and CDR2: LGHNA and YSLEER. V gave up 0 bases and J gave up 4 bases, with 7 bases separating them. CDR3 region: CASSQDRGYEQYV. CDR3 DNA: TGCGCCAGCAGCCAAGATAGGGGGTACGAGCAGTACGTC.

Ten or more counts support this clonotype. The chain employs TRBV10-2 and TRBJ2-7; perhaps TRBD1 as D (6 bases). V was pared by 2 bases and J by 5 bases, with 10 bases between. Germline CDR1 WSHSY, CDR2 SAAADI. CDR3 length: 13 residues. DNA of the CDR3: TGCGCCAGCAGTGAGATCAGGGGCCACGAGCAGTACTTC. This sequence encodes CASSEIRGHEQYF.

This clonotype was seen a few times. V is TRBV4-1 and J is TRBJ1-2; D ambiguous. Per the germline V gene, CDR1 is MGHRA and CDR2 is YSYEKL. The CDR3 loop spans 15 amino acids. Trimming stripped 0 bases from V and 0 bases from J, with 8 bases between. CDR3 residues: CASSQEVSANYGYTF. CDR3 DNA: TGCGCCAGCAGCCAAGAAGTTTCCGCTAACTATGGCTACACCTTC.

This clonotype was found a few times. The V and J genes are TRBV20-1 and TRBJ1-5; perhaps TRBD1 as D (6 bases). The germline V gene encodes CDR1 DFQATT and CDR2 SNEGSKA (reference sequence). Trimming left V 5 bases short and J 7 bases short, with 15 bases between. This CDR3 has 13 residues. The CDR3: CSADTGSGQPQHF. CDR3 DNA: TGCAGTGCTGATACAGGGTCGGGGCAGCCCCAGCATTTT.

This chain links TRBV3-1 with TRBJ2-7; D tentatively reads TRBD1 or TRBD2 (5 bases each). In germline, CDR1 is LGHDT, CDR2 YNNKEL (reference sequence). The CDR3 contains 12 residues. V was clipped by 4 bases and J by 9 bases, with 13 bases between them. The CDR3 protein is CASSLEGYGQYF. For the CDR3, the DNA is TGTGCCAGCAGCCTCGAGGGGTATGGGCAGTACTTC.

In its sample, this clonotype was seen a few times. The gene calls are TRBV20-1 and TRBJ1-5; unclear D gene. Germline V gene data show CDR1 as DFQATT and CDR2 as SNEGSKA (reference sequence). The V end was cut by 2 bases, the J end by 1 base, with 6 bases between. The CDR3 is 13 amino acids. The CDR3 here is CSARMASNQPQHF. The DNA for the CDR3 is TGCAGTGCTAGAATGGCCAGCAATCAGCCCCAGCATTTT.

There are a few counts of this clonotype. This chain connects TRBV19 to TRBJ1-5; 8 nucleotides match TRBD1. Germline values: CDR1 LNHDA, CDR2 SQIVND (reference sequence). CDR3 length: 17 amino acids. The trim removed 0 bases at V and 2 bases at J, leaving 6 bases unmatched. The CDR3, as DNA: TGTGCCAGTAGTATAGAAAGAGGACAGGGTGGCAATCAGCCCCAGCATTTT. Amino acids: CASSIERGQGGNQPQHF.

This clonotype was detected only a few times. V gene TRBV25-1 combines with J gene TRBJ2-7, with D unresolved. This CDR3 has 11 residues. V was cut by 7 bases and J by 3 bases, with 7 bases left in between. Germline V lookup: CDR1 MGHDK, CDR2 SYGVNS. This chain's CDR3 is CASTSYYEQYF. The CDR3 region has the DNA TGTGCCAGCACCTCGTACTACGAGCAGTACTTC.

This clonotype was counted between two and nine times. The rearrangement uses TRBV6-1 and TRBJ1-1; D is unclear. V lost 0 bases to trimming and J lost 3 bases, with 5 bases between them. The CDR3 length is 13 residues. The germline V gene encodes CDR1 MNHNS and CDR2 SASEGT. This CDR3 reads CASSEARDTEAFF. The CDR3 region has the DNA TGTGCCAGCAGTGAAGCGAGGGACACTGAAGCTTTCTTT.

The rearrangement joins TRBV19 to TRBJ1-2; D may be TRBD1 (5 bases). Trimming took off 7 bases at V and 4 bases at J, with 10 bases between the two ends. The germline V gene has CDR1 LNHDA and CDR2 SQIVND (reference sequence). The CDR3 has 12 residues. CDR3 DNA: TGTGCCAGTACCGGGACGGCCTATGGCTACACCTTC. Translated, it gives CASTGTAYGYTF.

This clonotype was seen a handful of times. The V call is TRBV15, the J call TRBJ2-3; 7 bases map to TRBD2. This CDR3 contains 16 residues. After removal of 5 bases from V and 0 bases from J, the junction contained 8 bases not matched to a gene. Germline CDR1 LNHNV, CDR2 YYDKDF (reference sequence). CDR3 in DNA: TGTGCCACCAGCGCCACTGTGGGACTAAGCACAGATACGCAGTATTTT. Translation: CATSATVGLSTDTQYF. Full variable domain (remainder filled in from reference TRBV15 and TRBJ2-3): DAMVIQNPRYQVTQFGKPVTLSCSQTLNHNVMYWYQQKSSQAPKLLFHYYDKDFNNEADTPDNFQSRRPNTSFCFLDIRSPGLGDTAMYLCATSATVGLSTDTQYFGPGTRLTVL.

The V and J genes are TRBV18 and TRBJ2-1, with TRBD1 matching over 12 bases. V lost 2 bases, J lost 7 bases, and 6 bases stayed unmatched. Per the germline V gene, CDR1 is KGHSH and CDR2 is LQKENI. The CDR3 spans 16 residues. The CDR3 sequence: CASSPFGTGGSNEQFF. In DNA, the CDR3 is TGTGCCAGCTCACCATTCGGGACAGGGGGCTCGAATGAGCAGTTCTTC.

The gene calls are TRBV19 and TRBJ1-5; 7 positions match TRBD1. The CDR3 length is 17 residues. Germline V lookup: CDR1 LNHDA, CDR2 SQIVND (reference sequence). Unmatched junction bases numbered 12, after V lost 5 bases and J lost 2 bases. The CDR3 region is CASSPGFKGGRNQPQHF. CDR3 DNA: TGTGCCAGTAGTCCGGGATTTAAAGGGGGCCGCAATCAGCCCCAGCATTTT.